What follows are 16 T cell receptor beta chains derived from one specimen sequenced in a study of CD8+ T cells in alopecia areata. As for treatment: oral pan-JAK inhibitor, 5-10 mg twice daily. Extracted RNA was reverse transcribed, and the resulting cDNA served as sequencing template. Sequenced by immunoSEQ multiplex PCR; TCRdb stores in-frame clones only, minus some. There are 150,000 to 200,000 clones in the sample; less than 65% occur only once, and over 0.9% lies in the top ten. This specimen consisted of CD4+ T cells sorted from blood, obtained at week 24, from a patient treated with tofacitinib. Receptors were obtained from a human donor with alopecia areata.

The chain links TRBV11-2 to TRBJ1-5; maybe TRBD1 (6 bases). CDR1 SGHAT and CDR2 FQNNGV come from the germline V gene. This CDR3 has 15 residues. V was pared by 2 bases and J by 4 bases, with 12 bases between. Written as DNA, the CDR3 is TGTGCCAGCAGCTTACGAGGGGACAAGAATCAGCCCCAGCATTTT. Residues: CASSLRGDKNQPQHF.

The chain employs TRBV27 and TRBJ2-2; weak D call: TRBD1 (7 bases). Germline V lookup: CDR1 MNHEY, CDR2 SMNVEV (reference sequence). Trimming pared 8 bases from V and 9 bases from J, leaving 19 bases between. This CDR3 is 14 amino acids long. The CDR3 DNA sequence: TGTGCCAGCCGGGGGTGGGACAGTCGCAGGGAGCTGTTTTTT. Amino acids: CASRGWDSRRELFF.

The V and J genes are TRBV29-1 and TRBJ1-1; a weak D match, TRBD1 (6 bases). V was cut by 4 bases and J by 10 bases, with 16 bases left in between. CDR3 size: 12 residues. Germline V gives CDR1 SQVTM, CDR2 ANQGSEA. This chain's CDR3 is CSVGEDQGGAFF. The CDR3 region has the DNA TGCAGCGTTGGGGAAGACCAAGGGGGAGCTTTCTTT.

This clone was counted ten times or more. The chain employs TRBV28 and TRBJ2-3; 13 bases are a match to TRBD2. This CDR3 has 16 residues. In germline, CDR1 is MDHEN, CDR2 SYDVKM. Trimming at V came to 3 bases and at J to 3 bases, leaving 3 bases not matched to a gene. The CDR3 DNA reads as TGTGCCAGCAGTTTCCCACTAGCGGGGGGGACAGATACGCAGTATTTT. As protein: CASSFPLAGGTDTQYF.

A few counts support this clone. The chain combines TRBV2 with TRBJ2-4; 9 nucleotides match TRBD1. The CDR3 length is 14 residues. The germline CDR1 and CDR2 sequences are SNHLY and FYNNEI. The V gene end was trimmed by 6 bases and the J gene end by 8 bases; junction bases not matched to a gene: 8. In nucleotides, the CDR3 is TGTGCCAGCAGAACCGGGACAGGGAAGGACATTCAGTACTTC. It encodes CASRTGTGKDIQYF.

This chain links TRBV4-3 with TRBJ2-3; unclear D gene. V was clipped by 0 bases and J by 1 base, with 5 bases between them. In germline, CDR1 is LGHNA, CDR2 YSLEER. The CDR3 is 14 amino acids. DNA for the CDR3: TGCGCCAGCAGCCAAGATACAGGCACAGATACGCAGTATTTT. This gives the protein CASSQDTGTDTQYF.

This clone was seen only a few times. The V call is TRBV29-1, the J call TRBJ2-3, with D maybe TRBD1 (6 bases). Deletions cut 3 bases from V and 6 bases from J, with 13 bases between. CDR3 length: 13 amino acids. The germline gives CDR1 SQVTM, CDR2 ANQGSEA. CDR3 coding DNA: TGCAGCGTTGATGGGGGCGCGCGGGATACGCAGTATTTT. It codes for CSVDGGARDTQYF.

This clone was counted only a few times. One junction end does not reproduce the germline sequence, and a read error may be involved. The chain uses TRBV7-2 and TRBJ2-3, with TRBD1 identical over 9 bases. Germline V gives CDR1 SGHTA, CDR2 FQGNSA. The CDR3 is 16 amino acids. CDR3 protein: CASSLVGTGGTDTQYF. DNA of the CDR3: TGTGCCAGCAGCTTAGTAGGCACAGGGGGCACGGATACGCAGTATTTT.

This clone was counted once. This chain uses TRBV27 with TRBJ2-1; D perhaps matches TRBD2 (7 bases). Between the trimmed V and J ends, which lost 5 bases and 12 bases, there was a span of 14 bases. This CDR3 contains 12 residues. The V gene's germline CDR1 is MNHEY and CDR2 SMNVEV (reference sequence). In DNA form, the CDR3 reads TGTGCCAGCAGTCAGGGGACTAAAGCGCAGTTCTTC. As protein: CASSQGTKAQFF.

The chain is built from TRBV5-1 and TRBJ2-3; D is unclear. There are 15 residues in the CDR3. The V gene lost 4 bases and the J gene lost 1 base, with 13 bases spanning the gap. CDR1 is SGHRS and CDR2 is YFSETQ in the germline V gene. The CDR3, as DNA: TGCGCCAGCAGCCTCAGGAGTTTGGGCACAGATACGCAGTATTTT. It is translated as CASSLRSLGTDTQYF.

The CDR3 loop is CASSIRENYGYTF. CDR3 DNA: TGTGCCAGCAGCATCCGGGAAAATTATGGCTACACCTTC. This chain joins TRBV6-5 and TRBJ1-2; D uncertain. Trimming removed 6 bases from V and 5 bases from J, with 13 bases in between. In germline, CDR1 is MNHEY, CDR2 SVGAGI. The CDR3 covers 13 residues.

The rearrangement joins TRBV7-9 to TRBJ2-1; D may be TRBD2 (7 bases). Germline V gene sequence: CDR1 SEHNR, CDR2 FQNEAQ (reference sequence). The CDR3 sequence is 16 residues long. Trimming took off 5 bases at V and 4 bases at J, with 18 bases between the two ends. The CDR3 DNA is TGTGCCAGCAGCCCAACCGGGGGGCCGGTTTACAATGAGCAGTTCTTC. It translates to CASSPTGGPVYNEQFF.

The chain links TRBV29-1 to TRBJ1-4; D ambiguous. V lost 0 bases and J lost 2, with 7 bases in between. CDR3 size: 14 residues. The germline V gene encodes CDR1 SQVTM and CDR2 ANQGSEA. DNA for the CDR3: TGCAGCGTTGAAGATCGGGCCACTAATGAAAAACTGTTTTTT. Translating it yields CSVEDRATNEKLFF.

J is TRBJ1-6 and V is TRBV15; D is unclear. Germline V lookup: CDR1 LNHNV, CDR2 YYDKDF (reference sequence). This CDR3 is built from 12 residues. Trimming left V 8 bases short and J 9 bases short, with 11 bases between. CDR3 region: CATGVSGSPLHF. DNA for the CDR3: TGTGCCACCGGTGTTTCGGGTTCACCCCTCCACTTT.

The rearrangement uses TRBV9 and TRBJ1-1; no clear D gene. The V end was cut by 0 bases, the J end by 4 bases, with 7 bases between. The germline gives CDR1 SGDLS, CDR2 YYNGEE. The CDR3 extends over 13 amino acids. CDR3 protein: CASSVDERTEAFF. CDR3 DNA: TGTGCCAGCAGCGTAGACGAGCGCACTGAAGCTTTCTTT.

The CDR3 region has the DNA TGTGCCACCAGCAGAAGGGGCCGTAATGAAAAACTGTTTTTT. Protein sequence: CATSRRGRNEKLFF. The V call is TRBV15, the J call TRBJ1-4; possibly TRBD1 for D (5 bases). In germline, CDR1 is LNHNV, CDR2 YYDKDF (reference sequence). Trimming took 2 bases from V and 4 from J, leaving 8 bases between them. The CDR3 is made up of 14 amino acids.